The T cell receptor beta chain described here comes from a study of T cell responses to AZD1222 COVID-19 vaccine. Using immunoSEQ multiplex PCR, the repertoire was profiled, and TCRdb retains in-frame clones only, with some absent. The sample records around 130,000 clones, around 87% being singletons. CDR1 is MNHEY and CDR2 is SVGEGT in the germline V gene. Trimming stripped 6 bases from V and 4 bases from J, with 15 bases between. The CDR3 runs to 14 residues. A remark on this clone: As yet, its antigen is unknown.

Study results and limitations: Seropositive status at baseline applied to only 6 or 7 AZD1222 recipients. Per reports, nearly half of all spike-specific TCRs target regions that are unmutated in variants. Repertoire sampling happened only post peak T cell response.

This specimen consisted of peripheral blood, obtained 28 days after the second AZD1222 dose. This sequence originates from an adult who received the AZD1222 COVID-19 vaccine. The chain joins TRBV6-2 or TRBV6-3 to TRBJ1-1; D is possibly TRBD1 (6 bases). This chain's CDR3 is CASSRLGQSTEAFF. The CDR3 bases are TGTGCCAGCAGCCGTCTCGGACAGAGCACTGAAGCTTTCTTT.